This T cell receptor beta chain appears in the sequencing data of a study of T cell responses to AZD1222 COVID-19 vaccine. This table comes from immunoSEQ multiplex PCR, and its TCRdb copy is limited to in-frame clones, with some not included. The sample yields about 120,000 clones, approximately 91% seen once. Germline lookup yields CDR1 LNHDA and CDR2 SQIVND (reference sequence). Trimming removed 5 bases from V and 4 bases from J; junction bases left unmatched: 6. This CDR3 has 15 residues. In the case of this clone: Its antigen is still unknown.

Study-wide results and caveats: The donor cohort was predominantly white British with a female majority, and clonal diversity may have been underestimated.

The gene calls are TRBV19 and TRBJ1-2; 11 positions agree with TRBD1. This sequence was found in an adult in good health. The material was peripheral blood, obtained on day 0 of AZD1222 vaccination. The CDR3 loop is CASSYAGTGGYGYTF. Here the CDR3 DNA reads TGTGCCAGTAGTTACGCAGGGACAGGGGGCTATGGCTACACCTTC.